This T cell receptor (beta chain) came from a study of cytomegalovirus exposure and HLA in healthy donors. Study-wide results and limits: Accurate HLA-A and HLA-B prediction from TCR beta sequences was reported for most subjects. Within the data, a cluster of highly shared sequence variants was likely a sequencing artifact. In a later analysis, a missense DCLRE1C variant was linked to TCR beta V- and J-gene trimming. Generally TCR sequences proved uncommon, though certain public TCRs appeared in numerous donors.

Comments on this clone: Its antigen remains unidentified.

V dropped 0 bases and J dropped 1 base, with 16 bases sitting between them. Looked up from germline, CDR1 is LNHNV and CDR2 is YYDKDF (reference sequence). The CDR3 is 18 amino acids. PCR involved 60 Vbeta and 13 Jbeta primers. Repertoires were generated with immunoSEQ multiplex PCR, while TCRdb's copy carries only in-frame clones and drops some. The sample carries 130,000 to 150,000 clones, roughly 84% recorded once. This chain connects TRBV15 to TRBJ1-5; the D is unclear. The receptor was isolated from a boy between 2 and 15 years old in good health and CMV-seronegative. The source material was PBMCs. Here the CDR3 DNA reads TGTGCCACCAGCAGAGACAGCAGCGCGCTATGGAGCAATCAGCCCCAGCATTTT. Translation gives CATSRDSSALWSNQPQHF.